This record covers a single TCR beta chain. Its antigen is not identified. The data derive from a study of shared clonotypes between healthy human individuals. Study findings and constraints: Some naive CD4 clonotypes, about 5%, turned up in common across four donors.

The CDR3 covers 11 residues. Germline lookup yields CDR1 GTSNPN and CDR2 SVGIG (reference sequence). Naive CD8 cells were CD45RO-negative, positively selected for CCR7, excluding terminally differentiated effector memory CD45RA+ cells. The protocol was immunoSEQ multiplex PCR, while the TCRdb copy is restricted to in-frame clones and leaves out a portion. The sample contains over 2,000,000 clones, around 93% of which appear only once. The rearrangement links TRBV30 to TRBJ2-5; D is unclear. The J call may not be correct, given that the DNA end is closer to TRBJ2-7. The receptor comes from a man younger than 35 in good health. Some clones in this sample may be carry-over from other donors' samples. The sequencing input was naive CD8+ T cells from PBMCs. In DNA, the CDR3 is TGTGCCTGGAGGACCGACTACGAGCAGTACTTC. Translation gives CAWRTDYEQYF.